The 28 T cell receptor beta chains in this list originate from one sample, sequenced in a study of T cell responses to AZD1222 COVID-19 vaccine. Libraries were prepared by immunoSEQ multiplex PCR; TCRdb keeps only in-frame clonotypes and omits some of them. The sample has about 140,000 clones, about 90% seen once; the top ten hold approximately 6.2%. The starting material was peripheral blood, obtained 28 days after the second AZD1222 dose. All receptors come from an adult who received the AZD1222 COVID-19 vaccine.

The chain couples TRBV24-1 to TRBJ2-1, with 8 positions matching TRBD1. The J segment lost 5 bases and the V segment lost 9 bases, leaving 8 bases of the junction unmatched. The length of the CDR3 is 14 residues. CDR1 is KGHDR and CDR2 is SFDVKD in the germline V gene. DNA for the CDR3: TGTGCCACCCAACGGACAGGGACGGACAATGAGCAGTTCTTC. Encoded protein: CATQRTGTDNEQFF.

This rearrangement joins TRBV30 to TRBJ1-1; D not resolved. The CDR3 consists of 12 residues. Germline assignment: CDR1 GTSNPN and CDR2 SVGIG (reference sequence). Trimming cost V 5 bases and J 6 bases, with 13 bases left between them. The CDR3 DNA sequence: TGTGCCTGGGTTGTCCGTAGTCCTGAAGCTTTCTTT. Protein product: CAWVVRSPEAFF.

This clone has a single count. The chain employs TRBV2 and TRBJ1-2, with unresolved D. This CDR3 comprises 11 residues. The germline V gene has CDR1 SNHLY and CDR2 FYNNEI. Deletions cut 6 bases from V and 1 base from J, with 3 bases between. This CDR3 is CASSLNYGYTF. The DNA of the CDR3 is TGTGCCAGCAGCCTTAACTATGGCTACACCTTC. The complete variable domain, with remaining parts taken from reference TRBV2 and TRBJ1-2, reads EPEVTQTPSHQVTQMGQEVILRCVPISNHLYFYWYRQILGQKVEFLVSFYNNEISEKSEIFDDQFSVERPDGSNFTLKIRSTKLEDSAMYFCASSLNYGYTFGSGTRLTVV.

The chain has TRBV7-3 and TRBJ2-1; D is unclear. The germline V gene has CDR1 SGHTA and CDR2 FQGTGA. Trimming took off 5 bases at V and 0 bases at J, with 8 bases between the two ends. The CDR3 sequence is 14 residues long. CDR3 protein: CASSVESSYNEQFF. The CDR3 coding sequence is TGTGCCAGCAGCGTCGAGAGCTCCTACAATGAGCAGTTCTTC.

V usage is TRBV3-1 (or the pseudogene TRBV3-2) and J usage is TRBJ1-6; 8 nucleotides match TRBD1. The germline CDR1 and CDR2 sequences are LGHDT and YNNKEL (reference sequence). The CDR3 runs to 18 residues. Germline trimming cut 1 base from V and 7 bases from J; bases unmatched to any gene: 12. CDR3: CASSQGTGKIMLNSPLHF. DNA of the CDR3: TGTGCCAGCAGCCAAGGGACAGGGAAAATTATGTTGAATTCACCCCTCCACTTT.

The CDR3, as DNA: TGCGCCAGCAGCGGGGAGAGCGGGAGGGCGGACAATGAGCAGTTCTTC. Translation gives CASSGESGRADNEQFF. The V call is TRBV5-1, the J call TRBJ2-1; 10 positions match TRBD2. The germline V gene has CDR1 SGHRS and CDR2 YFSETQ. The trim removed 4 bases at V and 5 bases at J, leaving 9 bases unmatched. The CDR3 consists of 16 residues.

The J gene is TRBJ2-5, the V gene TRBV27; no firm D call. Germline CDR1 MNHEY, CDR2 SMNVEV (reference sequence). With 6 bases removed from V and 2 bases from J, the gap between germline ends came to 10 bases. This CDR3 has 13 residues. The chain's CDR3 is CASRGQIQETQYF. CDR3 nucleotide sequence: TGTGCCAGCAGAGGTCAGATACAAGAGACCCAGTACTTC.

The chain joins TRBV10-2 to TRBJ2-3; no firm D call. CDR1 and CDR2 from the germline V gene are WSHSY and SAAADI. V lost 4 bases, J lost 2 bases, and 7 bases lay in between. CDR3 size: 13 residues. The CDR3 region is CASSGIATDTQYF. CDR3 nucleotides: TGCGCCAGCAGTGGAATAGCCACAGATACGCAGTATTTT.

The chain employs TRBV14 and TRBJ1-1; TRBD1 might be the D (5 bases). Trimming removed 4 bases at V and 1 base at J, with 13 bases between. The CDR3 is 15 residues long. Germline CDR1 SGHDN, CDR2 FVKESK. The CDR3 DNA reads TGTGCCAGCAGCCTAGAACTCACAGGGAACACTGAAGCTTTCTTT. It specifies CASSLELTGNTEAFF.

This clone was seen more than once but under ten times. The chain recombines TRBV6-6 with TRBJ1-2; TRBD1 matches 9 bases. Germline V CDR1 and CDR2: MNHNY, SVGAGI (reference sequence). The junction had 8 bases not matched to a gene; V was cut back by 6 bases and J by 6 bases. The CDR3 extends over 14 amino acids. This CDR3 reads CASSLSTGGDGYTF. DNA of the CDR3: TGTGCCAGCAGCCTTTCCACAGGGGGCGATGGCTACACCTTC.

The chain links TRBV5-5 to TRBJ2-3; 12 bases line up with TRBD2. The CDR3 runs to 15 residues. Trimming took 4 bases from V and 4 from J; bases not matched to a gene: 4. Germline-derived CDR1 and CDR2 are SGHKS and YYEKEE (reference sequence). The CDR3 region has the DNA TGTGCCAGCAGCGGGCGACTAGCGGGGGCAGATACGCAGTATTTT. This sequence encodes CASSGRLAGADTQYF.

J is TRBJ2-1 and V is TRBV5-1; D gene unclear. Germline CDR1 is SGHRS and CDR2 is YFSETQ. The V end was cut by 0 bases, the J end by 5 bases, with 12 bases between. This CDR3 spans 15 amino acids. CDR3 loop: CASSLESQAHNEQFF. CDR3 bases: TGCGCCAGCAGCTTGGAATCGCAAGCTCACAATGAGCAGTTCTTC. Together with reference TRBV5-1 and TRBJ2-1, the CDR3 gives the full variable domain: KAGVTQTPRYLIKTRGQQVTLSCSPISGHRSVSWYQQTPGQGLQFLFEYFSETQRNKGNFPGRFSGRQFSNSRSEMNVSTLELGDSALYLCASSLESQAHNEQFFGPGTRLTVL.

This clone appeared once. V usage is TRBV5-4 and J usage is TRBJ2-5; 12 bases align to TRBD1. CDR1 and CDR2 from the germline V gene are SGHNT and YYREEE (reference sequence). CDR3 length: 17 amino acids. V lost 4 bases and J lost 7; bases outside the gene matches: 14. The CDR3 nucleotides read TGTGCCAGCAGCGCCGGCCCGGGACAGGGGGCCTTGGGGACCCAGTACTTC. Its translation is CASSAGPGQGALGTQYF.

This chain joins TRBV9 and TRBJ2-2, with TRBD1 matching over 7 bases. CDR3 length equals 16 residues. V lost 4 bases to trimming and J lost 1 base; unmatched junction nucleotides: 7. Germline CDR1 and CDR2: SGDLS and YYNGEE. The CDR3 region is CASSSNPGGNTGELFF. CDR3 nucleotides: TGTGCCAGCAGCTCCAATCCAGGGGGGAACACCGGGGAGCTGTTTTTT.

The chain uses TRBV5-1 and TRBJ1-1; D gene unclear. Germline V lookup: CDR1 SGHRS, CDR2 YFSETQ. V gave up 0 bases and J gave up 4 bases, with 7 bases separating them. The CDR3 consists of 13 residues. As DNA, the CDR3 is TGCGCCAGCAGCTTGGGGCCAGCCACTGAAGCTTTCTTT. Amino acid sequence: CASSLGPATEAFF.

V and J are TRBV28 and TRBJ2-7; 8 positions agree with TRBD1. This CDR3 is built from 15 residues. Losses at the gene ends were 4 bases for V and 2 bases for J; bases not matched to a gene: 7. Germline CDR1 reads MDHEN; CDR2 reads SYDVKM. DNA of the CDR3: TGTGCCAGCAGTTCGACAGGGGATCGGCCCTACGAGCAGTACTTC. Translating gives CASSSTGDRPYEQYF.

This clone was counted between two and nine times. V and J are TRBV7-9 and TRBJ2-7, with TRBD1 as a possible D gene (5 bases). This CDR3 comprises 14 residues. V was pared by 3 bases and J by 5 bases, with 14 bases between. Looked up from germline, CDR1 is SEHNR and CDR2 is FQNEAQ (reference sequence). This CDR3 reads CASSLGNRFNEQYF. CDR3 in DNA: TGTGCCAGCAGCTTGGGGAACAGGTTCAACGAGCAGTACTTC.

The V call is TRBV5-1, the J call TRBJ1-2; 7 nucleotides align to TRBD1. The germline gives CDR1 SGHRS, CDR2 YFSETQ. The trim removed 3 bases at V and 5 bases at J, leaving 10 bases unmatched. This CDR3 has 15 residues. This CDR3 reads CASSSGQRDPYGYTF. Here the CDR3 DNA reads TGCGCCAGCAGCTCGGGACAGCGGGATCCGTATGGCTACACCTTC. Full variable domain (rest looked up from reference TRBV5-1 and TRBJ1-2): KAGVTQTPRYLIKTRGQQVTLSCSPISGHRSVSWYQQTPGQGLQFLFEYFSETQRNKGNFPGRFSGRQFSNSRSEMNVSTLELGDSALYLCASSSGQRDPYGYTFGSGTRLTVV.

This clone has a single count. The J gene is TRBJ1-1, the V gene TRBV18; no clear D gene. V lost 3 bases, J lost 8 bases, and 13 bases lay in between. The CDR3 has 13 residues. Germline-derived CDR1 and CDR2 are KGHSH and LQKENI. The DNA for the CDR3 is TGTGCCAGCTCACCGACTCCGGCTAACGAAGCTTTCTTT. Encoded protein: CASSPTPANEAFF.

The chain links TRBV7-8 to TRBJ2-1; a weak D match, TRBD1 (6 bases). Trimming took 5 bases from V and 4 from J, leaving 15 bases between them. Germline CDR1 is SGHVS and CDR2 is FQNEAQ. This CDR3 comprises 15 residues. The CDR3 bases are TGTGCCAGCAGCCCGGACAGAGGGCGATACAATGAGCAGTTCTTC. Translated: CASSPDRGRYNEQFF.

The CDR3 region has the DNA TGTGCCAGCAGCCAAGAAGGGGGCTCTGGAAACACCATATATTTT. It is translated as CASSQEGGSGNTIYF. The chain joins TRBV3-1 (or the pseudogene TRBV3-2) to TRBJ1-3; D is perhaps TRBD1 (6 bases). The germline V gene encodes CDR1 LGHDT and CDR2 YNNKEL (reference sequence). V was pared by 0 bases and J by 0 bases, with 6 bases between. This CDR3 spans 15 amino acids.

The chain combines TRBV21-1 with TRBJ2-7; the D segment call TRBD1 is taken from the table without a DNA check. TRBV21-1 is noted as a pseudogene. This CDR3 spans 14 amino acids. CDR3: CASSKGGYSYEQYF. The CDR3 bases are TGTGCCAGCAGCAAAGGGGGCTACTCCTACGAGCAGTACTTC.

This clone was seen more than once but under ten times. This chain uses TRBV5-1 with TRBJ2-7; 12 nucleotides agree with TRBD2. CDR1 is SGHRS and CDR2 is YFSETQ in the germline V gene. With V trimmed by 4 bases and J by 3 bases, 2 bases remained unmatched. The CDR3 has 14 residues. The CDR3: CASSELAGGYEQYF. As DNA, the CDR3 is TGCGCCAGCAGCGAACTAGCGGGAGGCTACGAGCAGTACTTC.

The chain combines TRBV7-9 with TRBJ2-5; D is unclear. V lost 1 base to trimming and J lost 2 bases, with 17 bases between them. There are 17 residues in the CDR3. The germline V gene has CDR1 SEHNR and CDR2 FQNEAQ (reference sequence). CDR3 sequence reads: CASSLVVGLLWQETQYF. The CDR3 DNA follows: TGTGCCAGCAGCTTAGTAGTCGGGTTATTGTGGCAAGAGACCCAGTACTTC.

This clone was seen a few times. The rearrangement joins TRBV28 to TRBJ2-7, with D possibly TRBD1 on 5 matching bases. V was pared by 6 bases and J by 3 bases, with 12 bases between. Germline V lookup: CDR1 MDHEN, CDR2 SYDVKM. The CDR3 runs to 13 residues. CDR3 residues: CASRATVGYEQYF. CDR3 coding DNA: TGTGCCAGCAGGGCGACAGTGGGCTACGAGCAGTACTTC.

This clone was recorded once. One end of the junction is discordant with germline, which a read error may explain. This sequence joins TRBV5-1 and TRBJ2-3; TRBD1 matches 12 bases. This CDR3 is built from 16 residues. Germline values: CDR1 SGHRS, CDR2 YFSETQ. DNA of the CDR3: TGCGCCAGCAGCCCATCCGGGACAGGGGGCTGGGATATGCAGTATTTT. It translates to CASSPSGTGGWDMQYF.

The chain carries TRBV5-1 and TRBJ2-3; 11 bases line up with TRBD2. There are 15 residues in the CDR3. Germline CDR1 and CDR2: SGHRS and YFSETQ. J lost 1 base, V lost 4 bases, and 2 bases had no gene match. CDR3 in DNA: TGCGCCAGCAGCAATAGCGGGAGGGGCACAGATACGCAGTATTTT. As protein: CASSNSGRGTDTQYF.

The rearrangement links TRBV19 to TRBJ2-7, with TRBD1 identical over 7 bases. The V and J ends lost 7 bases and 4 bases, in that order; junction bases with no gene match: 16. This CDR3 has 16 residues. The germline V gene encodes CDR1 LNHDA and CDR2 SQIVND (reference sequence). For the CDR3, the DNA is TGTGCCAGTACCTCTCACGGCGCGACAGGGCGGTACGAGCAGTACTTC. It codes for CASTSHGATGRYEQYF.